Listed here are 19 T cell receptor beta chains from one sample, sequenced in a study of shared clonotypes between healthy human individuals (dated by TCRdb to between 2020 and 2021). The library was generated by the immunoSEQ multiplex PCR assay. This is the immuneACCESS table as TCRdb keeps it, with only in-frame sequences that have V and J called. A part of the clones is gone; compared with another copy, unresolved V genes explain less than half, and the rest is unexplained. For this sample there are fewer than 600,000 clones; 79% appear just once. The leading ten clones occupy 10% to 15% of the sample. The specimen was PBMCs. The receptors originated from a woman aged 40 to 55 in good health. Some clones in this sample may be carry-over from other donors' samples.

The rearrangement uses TRBV2 and TRBJ2-3; TRBD2 matches 8 bases. This CDR3 spans 18 amino acids. J was trimmed by 1 base and V by 6 bases; bases with no gene match: 15. Germline CDR1 reads SNHLY; CDR2 reads FYNNEI. The CDR3 DNA is TGTGCCAGCAGCGTCGCACAGCGGGAGTTACCCCGCACAGATACGCAGTATTTT. Its protein is CASSVAQRELPRTDTQYF.

J is TRBJ1-2 and V is TRBV6-6; no clear D. This CDR3 spans 14 amino acids. Germline assignment: CDR1 MNHNY and CDR2 SVGAGI (reference sequence). The V end was cut by 6 bases, the J end by 3 bases, with 14 bases between. CDR3 nucleotide sequence: TGTGCCAGCAGCCCGATCGATTTATACTATGGCTACACCTTC. This gives the protein CASSPIDLYYGYTF.

The gene calls are TRBV29-1 and TRBJ1-1, with D possibly being TRBD1 (6 bases). The V gene's germline CDR1 is SQVTM and CDR2 ANQGSEA. V lost 4 bases, J lost 0 bases, and 18 bases lay in between. This CDR3 is built from 16 residues. The CDR3 region has the DNA TGCAGCGTTGTATACAGGGTTGGTGGGATGAACACTGAAGCTTTCTTT. Translated, it gives CSVVYRVGGMNTEAFF.

This sequence joins TRBV11-2 and TRBJ2-3, with 10 bases matching TRBD1. This CDR3 spans 14 amino acids. The trim removed 4 bases at V and 6 bases at J, leaving 4 bases unmatched. Germline-derived CDR1 and CDR2 are SGHAT and FQNNGV. The CDR3, as DNA: TGTGCCAGCAGCTCCAGGGACAGGGGCGATACGCAGTATTTT. This translates into CASSSRDRGDTQYF.

The genes are TRBV5-1 and TRBJ2-5; D tentatively reads TRBD1 or TRBD2 (6 bases each). From germline, CDR1 is SGHRS and CDR2 YFSETQ. Trimming stripped 0 bases from V and 5 bases from J, with 17 bases between. The CDR3 has 16 amino acids. The CDR3 loop reads CASSLDLGGPGETQYF. The CDR3 nucleotides read TGCGCCAGCAGCTTGGACCTGGGGGGCCCTGGGGAGACCCAGTACTTC.

V is TRBV14 and J is TRBJ2-2, with 8 bases fitting TRBD1. V shed 4 bases and J 2 bases; nucleotides not matched to a gene: 9. This CDR3 spans 17 amino acids. The germline V gene has CDR1 SGHDN and CDR2 FVKESK. CDR3: CASSRYRTGINTGELFF. The CDR3 DNA sequence: TGTGCCAGCAGCCGATATAGGACAGGGATAAACACCGGGGAGCTGTTTTTT.

The rearrangement joins TRBV2 to TRBJ1-4; 8 positions agree with TRBD1. The CDR3 runs 16 residues. The J segment lost 6 bases and the V segment lost 4 bases, leaving 10 bases of the junction unmatched. Germline CDR1 SNHLY, CDR2 FYNNEI. CDR3 amino acids: CASSGPRGRGDEKLFF. The CDR3 nucleotides are TGTGCCAGCAGTGGACCCAGGGGGCGGGGAGATGAAAAACTGTTTTTT.

The rearrangement uses TRBV11-2 and TRBJ2-1, with TRBD2 matching 8 bases. Germline V CDR1 and CDR2: SGHAT, FQNNGV. The CDR3 spans 15 residues. Germline trimming cut 4 bases from V and 7 bases from J; bases unmatched to any gene: 9. For the CDR3, the DNA is TGTGCCAGCAGCTCAAGGAGCGGGAGCACGAATGAGCAGTTCTTC. Protein sequence: CASSSRSGSTNEQFF.

This clone was picked up many times. V is TRBV5-8 and J is TRBJ1-2; a weak D match, TRBD1 (5 bases). The CDR3 is made up of 14 amino acids. Germline CDR1 is SGHTS and CDR2 is YDEGEE. V lost 4 bases to trimming and J lost 6 bases, with 16 bases between them. DNA for the CDR3: TGTGCCAGCAGCCTTGGGGACTTTACGGATGGCTACACCTTC. Translation gives CASSLGDFTDGYTF. The entire variable domain, with the rest obtained from reference TRBV5-8 and TRBJ1-2, is as follows: EAGVTQSPTHLIKTRGQQATLRCSPISGHTSVYWYQQALGLGLQFLLWYDEGEERNRGNFPPRFSGRQFPNYSSELNVNALELEDSALYLCASSLGDFTDGYTFGSGTRLTVV.

The chain uses TRBV15 and TRBJ2-2; D unresolved. V was trimmed by 2 bases and J by 5 bases, leaving 12 bases between them. Per germline, CDR1 LNHNV and CDR2 YYDKDF (reference sequence). This CDR3 has 15 residues. CDR3 residues: CATSRRDSFTGELFF. The DNA of the CDR3 is TGTGCCACCAGCAGAAGAGACTCCTTTACCGGGGAGCTGTTTTTT. The whole variable domain, filled in from reference TRBV15 and TRBJ2-2, reads DAMVIQNPRYQVTQFGKPVTLSCSQTLNHNVMYWYQQKSSQAPKLLFHYYDKDFNNEADTPDNFQSRRPNTSFCFLDIRSPGLGDTAMYLCATSRRDSFTGELFFGEGSRLTVL.

The rearrangement joins TRBV7-8 to TRBJ1-2, with D unclear. Germline CDR1 and CDR2: SGHVS and FQNEAQ. This CDR3 region has 13 residues. The V and J ends lost 1 base and 4 bases respectively, with 7 bases between them. The CDR3 nucleotides are TGTGCCAGCAGCTTAGACAGATTCTATGGCTACACCTTC. Translated, it gives CASSLDRFYGYTF.

This chain uses TRBV18 with TRBJ2-7, with 8 bases that match TRBD2. The CDR3 length is 14 residues. Germline assignment: CDR1 KGHSH and CDR2 LQKENI. Trimming cost V 4 bases and J 2 bases; bases outside gene matches: 4. This CDR3 is CASSLGLVPYEQYF. Here the CDR3 DNA reads TGTGCCAGCTCACTGGGACTAGTTCCCTACGAGCAGTACTTC.

The chain carries TRBV7-3 and TRBJ2-1, with TRBD1 as a possible D gene (5 bases). The CDR3 is 17 residues long. CDR1 and CDR2 (germline): SGHTA, FQGTGA. Trimming took 0 bases from V and 3 from J, leaving 15 bases between them. In DNA form, the CDR3 reads TGTGCCAGCAGCTTAACTATGACAGCTACGGGCTACAATGAGCAGTTCTTC. Protein sequence: CASSLTMTATGYNEQFF.

This chain uses TRBV7-2 with TRBJ2-1, with 9 nucleotides matching TRBD2. This CDR3 has 17 amino acids. Germline V gene data show CDR1 as SGHTA and CDR2 as FQGNSA. V dropped 5 bases and J dropped 6; count of bases not matched to a gene: 14. Here the CDR3 DNA reads TGTGCCAGCAGCACCTCTTTTCGACTAGCGGCCTTCAATGAGCAGTTCTTC. It translates to CASSTSFRLAAFNEQFF.

This chain joins TRBV9 and TRBJ2-7, with 12 bases fitting TRBD2. The J segment lost 3 bases and the V segment lost 4 bases, leaving 5 bases of the junction unmatched. The germline V gene encodes CDR1 SGDLS and CDR2 YYNGEE. CDR3 size: 15 residues. The CDR3 nucleotides are TGTGCCAGCAGCCAGACTAGCGGGAGTATCTACGAGCAGTACTTC. Amino acid sequence: CASSQTSGSIYEQYF.

This clone was recorded a few times. The rearrangement links TRBV2 to TRBJ2-3; the match to TRBD2 covers 10 bases. The CDR3 has 13 residues. With 7 bases clipped from V and 5 bases from J, the junction kept 3 bases outside the gene matches. Germline CDR1 and CDR2: SNHLY and FYNNEI. The CDR3 spells CASTRLAGDTQYF. In DNA form, the CDR3 reads TGTGCCAGCACCCGACTAGCGGGAGATACGCAGTATTTT.

The V and J genes are TRBV30 and TRBJ2-3, with 9 bases identical to TRBD2. The length of the CDR3 is 19 residues. Looked up from germline, CDR1 is GTSNPN and CDR2 is SVGIG (reference sequence). Trimming at V came to 4 bases and at J to 3 bases, leaving 20 bases not matched to a gene. The DNA for the CDR3 is TGTGCCTGGAACCAGCCAAGGGGGGCGGGAGGGCCGAGGACAGATACGCAGTATTTT. Its translation: CAWNQPRGAGGPRTDTQYF.

Notes on this clone: Other nucleotide sequences in the sample specify the same CDR3. The chain carries TRBV5-1 and TRBJ2-1; TRBD1 matches 11 bases. CDR3 length: 15 amino acids. The ends lost 4 bases at V and 5 bases at J; junction bases unmatched: 5. Per the germline V gene, CDR1 is SGHRS and CDR2 is YFSETQ. The CDR3 sequence is CASSLGQGAHNEQFF. CDR3 bases: TGCGCCAGCAGCCTCGGACAGGGGGCGCACAATGAGCAGTTCTTC.

The chain combines TRBV4-1 with TRBJ2-7, with 9 bases aligning to TRBD2. Per the germline V gene, CDR1 is MGHRA and CDR2 is YSYEKL. This CDR3 is built from 16 residues. V shed 4 bases and J 4 bases; nucleotides not matched to a gene: 11. CDR3 residues: CASSRPAGGRRYEQYF. The CDR3 nucleotides are TGCGCCAGCAGCCGACCAGCGGGAGGACGACGTTACGAGCAGTACTTC.